Presented here are 32 T cell receptor beta chains from one specimen sequenced in a study of Tregs in tolerant kidney transplant recipients. The assay was immunoSEQ multiplex PCR, and TCRdb's table has in-frame clones only and misses some. The sample records 68,000 or so clones, 84% being singletons. The sample was CD4+ T cells from blood. The origin of the receptors is a human donor in good health.

This chain links TRBV13 with TRBJ2-5; D is perhaps TRBD1 (6 bases). Looked up from germline, CDR1 is PRHDT and CDR2 is FYEKMQ (reference sequence). The length of the CDR3 is 16 residues. Between the trimmed V and J ends, which lost 1 base and 0 bases, there was a span of 12 bases. CDR3 DNA: TGTGCCAGCAGCTTAGAGACAGGCCAGTACCAAGAGACCCAGTACTTC. This sequence encodes CASSLETGQYQETQYF.

V and J are TRBV19 and TRBJ2-2; the match to TRBD2 covers 11 bases. This CDR3 is built from 18 residues. Trimming removed 5 bases from V and 3 bases from J; junction bases left unmatched: 11. Germline V CDR1 and CDR2: LNHDA, SQIVND (reference sequence). DNA for the CDR3: TGTGCCAGTAGTTTCTCTTTAGCGGGAGGGCCCGACACCGGGGAGCTGTTTTTT. Translated: CASSFSLAGGPDTGELFF.

Ten or more counts support this clone. This sequence joins TRBV19 and TRBJ1-2; the match to TRBD1 covers 7 bases. CDR3 length: 17 amino acids. Germline V gene sequence: CDR1 LNHDA, CDR2 SQIVND (reference sequence). J was trimmed by 3 bases and V by 2 bases; bases with no gene match: 12. For the CDR3, the DNA is TGTGCCAGTAGTATATTACCACAGGGGTTTCAGGACTATGGCTACACCTTC. It yields the protein CASSILPQGFQDYGYTF.

V is TRBV19 and J is TRBJ2-3, with a possible D match to TRBD2 (6 bases). This CDR3 is 17 amino acids long. V was trimmed by 1 base and J by 0 bases, leaving 14 bases between them. CDR1 and CDR2 from the germline V gene are LNHDA and SQIVND (reference sequence). This chain's CDR3 is CASSIGKAGRSTDTQYF. CDR3 nucleotide sequence: TGTGCCAGTAGTATAGGTAAGGCGGGAAGAAGCACAGATACGCAGTATTTT. Supplemented by reference TRBV19 and TRBJ2-3, the full variable domain reads DGGITQSPKYLFRKEGQNVTLSCEQNLNHDAMYWYRQDPGQGLRLIYYSQIVNDFQKGDIAEGYSVSREKKESFPLTVTSAQKNPTAFYLCASSIGKAGRSTDTQYFGPGTRLTVL.

The chain couples TRBV2 to TRBJ2-6, with 13 bases fitting TRBD2. Germline V gene sequence: CDR1 SNHLY, CDR2 FYNNEI. Trimming took 4 bases from V and 2 from J; bases not matched to a gene: 5. The CDR3 loop spans 18 amino acids. The CDR3 bases are TGTGCCAGCAGTGGACTAGCGGGGGGCCCCCCTGGGGCCAACGTCCTGACTTTC. Amino acids: CASSGLAGGPPGANVLTF.

The V gene is TRBV11-3, the J gene TRBJ2-1; a possible D gene is TRBD2 (6 bases). The V gene's germline CDR1 is SGHNT and CDR2 YENEEA. The length of the CDR3 is 14 residues. The V gene lost 5 bases and the J gene lost 7 bases, with 15 bases spanning the gap. DNA for the CDR3: TGTGCCAGCAGCCTCTTTGGGGACTCGAATGAGCAGTTCTTC. Encoded protein: CASSLFGDSNEQFF.

This clone was observed a few times. The rearrangement joins TRBV28 to TRBJ2-7, with D unclear. This CDR3 has 14 residues. V gave up 5 bases and J gave up 0 bases, with 11 bases separating them. Germline-derived CDR1 and CDR2 are MDHEN and SYDVKM. The CDR3 region is CASSSTMSSYEQYF. The DNA of the CDR3 is TGTGCCAGCAGTAGCACAATGAGCTCCTACGAGCAGTACTTC.

The chain is built from TRBV6-4 and TRBJ1-4; possibly TRBD1 for D (6 bases). Germline loops: CDR1 MRHNA, CDR2 SNTAGT. This CDR3 has 12 amino acids. Trimming cost V 11 bases and J 0 bases, with 7 bases left between them. The CDR3: CAGTPTNEKLFF. CDR3 DNA sequence: TGTGCCGGGACACCAACTAATGAAAAACTGTTTTTT.

V usage is TRBV2 and J usage is TRBJ2-7; 9 bases map to TRBD1. This CDR3 contains 20 residues. The germline V gene encodes CDR1 SNHLY and CDR2 FYNNEI. The trim removed 2 bases at V and 2 bases at J, leaving 19 bases unmatched. For the CDR3, the DNA is TGTGCCAGCAGTGAAATTCCCAGGATCGGACAGGGGAAAGGGCCCTACGAGCAGTACTTC. Protein: CASSEIPRIGQGKGPYEQYF.

This clone is a singleton in its sample. This chain connects TRBV5-4 to TRBJ1-2, with TRBD1 matching over 11 bases. V dropped 4 bases and J dropped 8; count of bases not matched to a gene: 13. Germline CDR1 reads SGHNT; CDR2 reads YYREEE (reference sequence). The CDR3 consists of 16 residues. The CDR3 is CASSPGQGASARGYTF. CDR3 in DNA: TGTGCCAGCAGCCCTGGACAGGGGGCCTCCGCTCGCGGCTACACCTTC.

The rearrangement links TRBV21-1 to TRBJ1-2; TRBD1 is taken as the D call from the table, unchecked against the DNA. TRBV21-1 is given as a pseudogene. The CDR3 runs 18 residues. The CDR3 loop reads CASSKSREWDSEHYGYTF. The CDR3 bases are TGTGCCAGCAGCAAAAGTCGGGAGTGGGACAGCGAGCACTATGGCTACACCTTC.

CDR3 in DNA: TGTGCCAGCGACCGGGACGTCCGGACCGGGGAGCTGTTTTTT. As protein: CASDRDVRTGELFF. The rearrangement joins TRBV7-9 to TRBJ2-2; D possibly matches TRBD1 or TRBD2 (5 bases each). Germline-derived CDR1 and CDR2 are SEHNR and FQNEAQ (reference sequence). V lost 8 bases to trimming and J lost 5 bases, with 15 bases between them. The CDR3 sequence is 14 residues long.

The genes are TRBV6-4 and TRBJ1-4; D is ambiguous. The germline gives CDR1 MRHNA, CDR2 SNTAGT. The CDR3 contains 11 residues. V was shortened by 2 bases and J by 14 bases, with 9 bases between the two germline ends. The CDR3 loop reads CASSDGRGLFF. DNA for the CDR3: TGTGCCAGCAGTGACGGCCGGGGTCTGTTTTTT.

The genes are TRBV4-2 and TRBJ2-7; the match to TRBD2 covers 12 bases. Unmatched junction bases numbered 4, after V lost 4 bases and J lost 0 bases. The CDR3 is made up of 16 amino acids. The germline gives CDR1 LGHNA, CDR2 YNFKEQ. CDR3 amino acids: CASSRRTSGDSYEQYF. CDR3 in DNA: TGTGCCAGCAGCCGCCGGACTAGCGGGGACTCCTACGAGCAGTACTTC.

The chain carries TRBV5-1 and TRBJ2-5; the match to TRBD2 covers 14 bases. The germline CDR1 and CDR2 sequences are SGHRS and YFSETQ. Trimming at V came to 3 bases and at J to 3 bases, leaving 7 bases not matched to a gene. This CDR3 has 17 residues. The CDR3 DNA sequence: TGCGCCAGCAGCTCCGGACTAGCGGGGGGACACAAAGAGACCCAGTACTTC. Its translation is CASSSGLAGGHKETQYF.

This clone was found a few times. J is TRBJ1-4 and V is TRBV14; the D gene is possibly TRBD1 (5 bases). V shed 4 bases and J shed 14 bases, with 14 bases lying between them. CDR1 is SGHDN and CDR2 is FVKESK in the germline V gene. The CDR3 totals 12 residues. CDR3 residues: CASSRSSGALFF. CDR3 sequence (DNA): TGTGCCAGCAGCCGATCAAGCGGGGCGCTGTTTTTT.

This clone was counted once. The V call is TRBV18, the J call TRBJ2-1; 12 nucleotides match TRBD2. CDR3 length equals 21 residues. From germline, CDR1 is KGHSH and CDR2 LQKENI. V trimming: 3 bases; J trimming: 2 bases; junction bases outside the gene matches: 17. CDR3 amino acids: CASSPLGGLAGRKTPYNEQFF. CDR3 coding DNA: TGTGCCAGCTCACCGCTTGGAGGACTAGCGGGACGAAAAACACCCTACAATGAGCAGTTCTTC.

The chain combines TRBV25-1 with TRBJ1-2; 8 bases line up with TRBD1. The V segment lost 8 bases and the J segment 4 bases; nucleotides outside the gene matches: 3. CDR3 length equals 12 residues. The germline V gene has CDR1 MGHDK and CDR2 SYGVNS. DNA for the CDR3: TGTGCCAGCTTGGGACAGGTCTATGGCTACACCTTC. This codes for CASLGQVYGYTF.

This rearrangement joins TRBV18 to TRBJ2-3; D not resolved. V lost 2 bases and J lost 5, with 11 bases in between. This CDR3 region has 14 residues. Germline CDR1 KGHSH, CDR2 LQKENI. Here the CDR3 DNA reads TGTGCCAGCTCACCATTCACCCGAGAAGATACGCAGTATTTT. It specifies CASSPFTREDTQYF.

The table lists this clone with a count of one. The rearrangement uses TRBV4-1 and TRBJ2-3; 10 bases match TRBD2. CDR3 size: 22 residues. V lost 3 bases, J lost 1 base, and 22 bases stayed unmatched. CDR1 is MGHRA, CDR2 YSYEKL, per germline. The CDR3 DNA follows: TGCGCCAGCAGCCACTCCAGCGGCTGGCGAGCTAGCGGGAGACCAGGCACAGATACGCAGTATTTT. This translates into CASSHSSGWRASGRPGTDTQYF.

The rearrangement links TRBV6-4 to TRBJ2-1; weak D call: TRBD1 (6 bases). V was trimmed by 6 bases and J by 4 bases, leaving 16 bases between them. This CDR3 has 15 residues. CDR1 is MRHNA and CDR2 is SNTAGT in the germline V gene. The CDR3 sequence is CASSAGLRGYNEQFF. CDR3 nucleotide sequence: TGTGCCAGCAGCGCCGGTTTGAGGGGGTACAATGAGCAGTTCTTC.

The rearrangement uses TRBV7-2 and TRBJ1-6, with 7 bases identical to TRBD1. V shed 1 base, J shed 7 bases, and the junction held 7 bases outside the gene matches. Germline assignment: CDR1 SGHTA and CDR2 FQGNSA. The length of the CDR3 is 16 residues. CDR3 DNA: TGTGCCAGCAGCTTAGAAGGACAGGTAGCAAATTCACCCCTCCACTTT. It specifies CASSLEGQVANSPLHF.

The V and J genes are TRBV7-3 and TRBJ2-1, with TRBD2 identical over 13 bases. Germline CDR1 and CDR2: SGHTA and FQGTGA. The CDR3 totals 19 residues. J gave up 3 bases and V 4 bases, and 12 bases lay outside the gene matches. DNA for the CDR3: TGTGCCAGCAGCTCTTCCTTGACTAGCGGGAGGTGGGGCTACAATGAGCAGTTCTTC. It codes for CASSSSLTSGRWGYNEQFF. The variable domain in full, with the rest retrieved from reference TRBV7-3 and TRBJ2-1, is GAGVSQTPSNKVTEKGKYVELRCDPISGHTALYWYRQSLGQGPEFLIYFQGTGAADDSGLPNDRFFAVRPEGSVSTLKIQRTERGDSAVYLCASSSSLTSGRWGYNEQFFGPGTRLTVL.

This clone was picked up a small number of times. This sequence joins TRBV2 and TRBJ1-5; perhaps TRBD1 as D (5 bases). CDR3 length: 13 residues. Germline V lookup: CDR1 SNHLY, CDR2 FYNNEI. V gave up 4 bases and J gave up 5 bases, with 9 bases separating them. This CDR3 is CASSGQGYQPQHF. CDR3 DNA: TGTGCCAGCAGTGGGCAGGGATATCAGCCCCAGCATTTT. The variable domain in full, with the rest retrieved from reference TRBV2 and TRBJ1-5, is EPEVTQTPSHQVTQMGQEVILRCVPISNHLYFYWYRQILGQKVEFLVSFYNNEISEKSEIFDDQFSVERPDGSNFTLKIRSTKLEDSAMYFCASSGQGYQPQHFGDGTRLSIL.

The chain has TRBV10-3 and TRBJ1-5; TRBD1 matches at 7 bases. The germline gives CDR1 ENHRY, CDR2 SYGVKD. The CDR3 sequence is 13 residues long. V lost 8 bases, J lost 5 bases, and 6 bases stayed unmatched. In DNA form, the CDR3 reads TGTGCCATCGGGGACAGAAAGGATCAGCCCCAGCATTTT. This translates into CAIGDRKDQPQHF.

This rearrangement joins TRBV10-3 to TRBJ2-2; D not certain. CDR1 ENHRY and CDR2 SYGVKD come from the germline V gene. The CDR3 loop spans 13 amino acids. V shed 6 bases and J shed 6 bases, with 11 bases lying between them. The CDR3 spells CAIRDEVAGELFF. The CDR3 DNA reads TGTGCCATCAGAGATGAAGTGGCCGGGGAGCTGTTTTTT.

The V and J genes are TRBV2 and TRBJ2-4; 9 bases line up with TRBD2. The length of the CDR3 is 16 residues. Germline V lookup: CDR1 SNHLY, CDR2 FYNNEI. V lost 4 bases to trimming and J lost 6 bases; unmatched junction nucleotides: 10. The CDR3 nucleotides read TGTGCCAGCAGTGTCTCGGTGGGACTAGCAACAAACATTCAGTACTTC. Residues: CASSVSVGLATNIQYF.

The chain has TRBV7-2 and TRBJ1-1; no clear D. V gave up 5 bases and J gave up 10 bases, with 14 bases separating them. CDR3 length: 12 residues. Per germline, CDR1 SGHTA and CDR2 FQGNSA. CDR3 region: CASSQGQGRAFF. CDR3 DNA sequence: TGTGCCAGCAGCCAAGGCCAAGGGCGAGCTTTCTTT.

The genes are TRBV4-1 and TRBJ2-4, with 9 nucleotides matching TRBD2. The CDR3 totals 18 residues. V was pared by 3 bases and J by 0 bases, with 9 bases of the junction left unmatched. From germline, CDR1 is MGHRA and CDR2 YSYEKL. DNA for the CDR3: TGCGCCAGCAGCCAGGGCTGGGTAGCGGGGGTAGCCAAAAACATTCAGTACTTC. Its protein product is CASSQGWVAGVAKNIQYF.

V gene TRBV29-1 combines with J gene TRBJ2-3; D unresolved. Looked up from germline, CDR1 is SQVTM and CDR2 is ANQGSEA. The CDR3 sequence is 13 residues long. V dropped 2 bases and J dropped 0 bases, with 6 bases sitting between them. The CDR3 protein is CSVESGSTDTQYF. The CDR3, as DNA: TGCAGCGTTGAATCTGGTAGCACAGATACGCAGTATTTT.

The chain joins TRBV27 to TRBJ2-5; 8 bases match TRBD1. The CDR3 spans 16 residues. Germline V gene data show CDR1 as MNHEY and CDR2 as SMNVEV (reference sequence). V lost 5 bases and J lost 4; bases outside the gene matches: 12. The CDR3 region is CASSLGQGRFLETQYF. CDR3 nucleotides: TGTGCCAGCAGTCTTGGACAGGGAAGGTTTTTAGAGACCCAGTACTTC.

The chain couples TRBV9 to TRBJ2-1; 9 bases match TRBD2. This CDR3 is 15 amino acids long. Germline V gene lookup returns CDR1 SGDLS and CDR2 YYNGEE. The V segment lost 2 bases and the J segment 7 bases; nucleotides outside the gene matches: 7. The CDR3 sequence: CASSVGGGALNEQFF. CDR3 DNA sequence: TGTGCCAGCAGCGTCGGCGGGGGGGCGTTAAATGAGCAGTTCTTC.